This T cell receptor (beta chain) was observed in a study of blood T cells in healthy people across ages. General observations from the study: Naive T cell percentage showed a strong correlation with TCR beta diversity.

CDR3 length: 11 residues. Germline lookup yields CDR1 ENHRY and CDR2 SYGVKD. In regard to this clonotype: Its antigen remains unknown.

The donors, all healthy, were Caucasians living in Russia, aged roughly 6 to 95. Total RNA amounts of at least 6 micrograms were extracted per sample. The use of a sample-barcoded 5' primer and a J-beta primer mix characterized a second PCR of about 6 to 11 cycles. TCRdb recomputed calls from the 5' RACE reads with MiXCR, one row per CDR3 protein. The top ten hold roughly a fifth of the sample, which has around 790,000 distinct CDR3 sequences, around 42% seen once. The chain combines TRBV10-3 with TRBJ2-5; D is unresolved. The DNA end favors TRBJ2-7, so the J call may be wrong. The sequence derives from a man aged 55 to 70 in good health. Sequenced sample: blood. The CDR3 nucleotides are TGTGCCATCAATCGAACCTACGAGCAGTACTTC. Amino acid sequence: CAINRTYEQYF.